A single sample is the source of the 5 T cell receptor beta chains below, sequenced in a study of cytomegalovirus exposure and HLA in healthy donors. Researchers ran the PCR with 60 Vbeta and 13 Jbeta primers. Using immunoSEQ multiplex PCR, the repertoire was profiled, and TCRdb retains in-frame clones only, with some absent. In the table there are about 85,000 clones, 80% of which are singletons. Sequenced input: PBMCs. The receptors were gathered from a man between 50 and 59 years old in good health and CMV-seropositive.

The chain couples TRBV6-1 to TRBJ2-7, with 9 bases lining up with TRBD2. This CDR3 is built from 14 residues. Germline values: CDR1 MNHNS, CDR2 SASEGT. The trim removed 6 bases at V and 0 bases at J, leaving 3 bases unmatched. CDR3 sequence: CASSSSGISYEQYF. The CDR3 region has the DNA TGTGCCAGCAGCTCTAGCGGGATCTCCTACGAGCAGTACTTC.

The chain has TRBV27 and TRBJ2-2; 8 bases map to TRBD2. The CDR3 length is 16 residues. The junction had 8 bases not matched to a gene; V was cut back by 3 bases and J by 5 bases. Germline V CDR1 and CDR2: MNHEY, SMNVEV (reference sequence). CDR3 residues: CASSLREREGTGELFF. CDR3 in DNA: TGTGCCAGCAGTTTGCGGGAACGGGAGGGGACCGGGGAGCTGTTTTTT.

The chain carries TRBV4-1 and TRBJ2-7; the D gene is possibly TRBD2 (6 bases). Per the germline V gene, CDR1 is MGHRA and CDR2 is YSYEKL. Trimming pared 4 bases from V and 7 bases from J, leaving 14 bases between. The CDR3 covers 13 residues. The CDR3 nucleotides read TGCGCCAGCAGCCCTCCGACGGGAGTGGAGCAGTACTTC. It codes for CASSPPTGVEQYF.

This clone has only a few counts. This sequence joins TRBV19 and TRBJ1-2, with D possibly matching TRBD1 (5 bases). V was clipped by 10 bases and J by 7 bases, with 19 bases between them. The CDR3 runs 13 residues. Per germline, CDR1 LNHDA and CDR2 SQIVND (reference sequence). The CDR3 loop reads CATGYGGTGGYTF. The CDR3, as DNA: TGTGCCACAGGTTACGGCGGGACGGGTGGCTACACCTTC.

V and J are TRBV6-1 and TRBJ2-7; 7 nucleotides agree with TRBD1. Germline CDR1 and CDR2: MNHNS and SASEGT. V shed 5 bases and J 2 bases; nucleotides not matched to a gene: 6. The CDR3 runs to 14 residues. CDR3 DNA: TGTGCCAGCAGTCCCCGACAGGGTCCCTACGAGCAGTACTTC. Translating it yields CASSPRQGPYEQYF.